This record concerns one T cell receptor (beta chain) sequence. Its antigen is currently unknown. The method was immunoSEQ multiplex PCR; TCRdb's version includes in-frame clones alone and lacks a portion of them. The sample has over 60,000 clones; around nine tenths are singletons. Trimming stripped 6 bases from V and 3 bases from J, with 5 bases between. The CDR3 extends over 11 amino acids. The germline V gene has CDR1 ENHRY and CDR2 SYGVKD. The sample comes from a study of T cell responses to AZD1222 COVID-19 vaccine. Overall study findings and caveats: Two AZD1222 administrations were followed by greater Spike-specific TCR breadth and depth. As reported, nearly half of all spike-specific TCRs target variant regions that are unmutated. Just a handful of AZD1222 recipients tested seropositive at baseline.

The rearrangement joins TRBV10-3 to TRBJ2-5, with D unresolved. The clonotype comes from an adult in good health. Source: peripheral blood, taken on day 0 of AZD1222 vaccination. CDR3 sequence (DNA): TGTGCCATCAGCGAAAAAGAGACCCAGTACTTC. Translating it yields CAISEKETQYF.